This is a list of T cell receptor beta chains from one sample in a study of PD-L1 blockade in urothelial cancer. Measured with immunoSEQ multiplex PCR; TCRdb has only the in-frame clones, and not every one. This sample carries tens of thousands of clones, 81% of them seen once, and the ten largest clones take 3.2%. The source was PBMCs, collected around atezolizumab (anti-PD-L1) treatment. These receptor sequences come from a man in his 70s with urothelial cancer. Each CDR3 is given with its conserved first and last residue. D genes are given only for firm matches. Clone size, where shown, is once, few, many, or a class for clones that have expanded.

>TRBJ1-1|TRBV5-5|.|TRBD1
CASSLEQGARTEAFF
TGTGCCAGCAGCTTGGAGCAGGGGGCGCGCACTGAAGCTTTCTTT
>TRBJ1-2|TRBV6-1|.|TRBD1
CASSERDRGGYTF
TGTGCCAGCAGTGAAAGGGACAGGGGCGGCTACACCTTC
>TRBJ2-7|TRBV5-4|.|.
CASSLRGSPSYEQYF
TGTGCCAGCAGCTTGAGGGGAAGTCCCTCCTACGAGCAGTACTTC
>TRBJ2-3|TRBV11-2|.|TRBD2
CASSHTSGRATDTQYF
TGTGCCAGCAGCCATACTAGCGGGAGGGCCACAGATACGCAGTATTTT
>TRBJ2-7|TRBV5-6|.|.
CASSLVASLGWEQYF
TGTGCCAGCAGCTTGGTAGCCTCCCTTGGGTGGGAGCAGTACTTC
>TRBJ1-1|TRBV19|.|TRBD1
CASSLIGDSEAFF
TGTGCCAGTAGTCTTATTGGGGACAGTGAAGCTTTCTTT
>TRBJ2-6|TRBV18|.|.
CASSLSRGTGANVLTF
TGTGCCAGCTCACTGTCGAGGGGGACCGGGGCCAACGTCCTGACTTTC
>TRBJ2-7|TRBV5-4|many|.
CASSLARSYEQYF
TGTGCCAGCAGCTTGGCCCGGTCCTACGAGCAGTACTTC
>TRBJ1-4|TRBV5-5|.|TRBD1
CASSLVPGQGAGGEKLFF
TGTGCCAGCAGCTTGGTACCGGGACAGGGGGCAGGAGGGGAAAAACTGTTTTTT
>TRBJ1-4|TRBV6-1|.|.
CASSDGGISEKLFF
TGTGCCAGCAGTGATGGAGGGATAAGTGAAAAACTGTTTTTT
>TRBJ1-2|TRBV7-2|.|.
CASSLEGTSGAYGYTF
TGTGCCAGCAGCTTAGAGGGGACAAGTGGGGCCTATGGCTACACCTTC
>TRBJ1-4|TRBV2|.|TRBD1
CASSELGTANNEKLFF
TGTGCCAGCAGTGAACTGGGGACAGCTAATAATGAAAAACTGTTTTTT
>TRBJ1-2|TRBV20-1|.|.
CRPGGTLGYTF
TGCAGACCGGGTGGGACTCTCGGCTACACCTTC
>TRBJ1-1|TRBV19|.|.
CASSIILGRQAFF
TGTGCCAGTAGTATCATCCTCGGCAGGCAAGCTTTCTTT
>TRBJ2-1|TRBV7-2|.|TRBD2
CASSLTAGGSSSYNEQFF
TGTGCCAGCAGCTTGACAGCGGGAGGCTCGAGCTCCTACAATGAGCAGTTCTTC
>TRBJ2-5|TRBV5-6|.|TRBD1
CASSSTPGQGWGETQYF
TGTGCCAGCAGCTCCACTCCGGGACAGGGGTGGGGAGAGACCCAGTACTTC
>TRBJ1-4|TRBV7-9|.|.
CASSPPVAREKLFF
TGTGCCAGCAGCCCCCCCGTGGCCAGGGAAAAACTGTTTTTT
>TRBJ2-2|TRBV5-4|.|TRBD2
CASSSGTSHNTGELFF
TGTGCCAGCAGCAGCGGGACTAGTCATAACACCGGGGAGCTGTTTTTT
>TRBJ2-7|TRBV7-6|.|.
CASSPRGQLYEQYF
TGTGCCAGCAGCCCCAGGGGCCAACTCTACGAGCAGTACTTC
>TRBJ1-2|TRBV4-1|.|TRBD1
CASSWTDRGTGYTF
TGCGCCAGCAGCTGGACCGACAGGGGAACTGGCTACACCTTC
>TRBJ2-7|TRBV19|.|TRBD2
CASRHRTSGSYEQYF
TGTGCCAGTAGGCATCGGACTAGCGGGAGTTACGAGCAGTACTTC
>TRBJ1-1|TRBV6-1|.|TRBD1
CASRRDRGDTEAFF
TGTGCCAGCAGGCGCGACAGGGGCGATACTGAAGCTTTCTTT
>TRBJ2-2|TRBV5-1|.|.
CASSLGGEPGELFF
TGCGCCAGCAGCCTCGGAGGGGAGCCCGGGGAGCTGTTTTTT
>TRBJ2-1|TRBV4-2|.|TRBD1
CASSYTPGQTNEQFF
TGTGCCAGCAGCTATACGCCGGGACAGACCAATGAGCAGTTCTTC
>TRBJ1-3|TRBV4-1|once|TRBD1
CASSRGDSLISGNTIYF
TGCGCCAGCAGCCGGGGGGACAGCCTAATCTCTGGAAACACCATATATTTT
>TRBJ2-3|TRBV5-4|once|.
CASSLGTGGEDTQYF
TGTGCCAGCAGCTTGGGGACAGGAGGGGAAGATACGCAGTATTTT
>TRBJ2-7|TRBV15|many|TRBD1
CATSRSSGTGHEQYF
TGTGCCACCAGCAGGAGCTCCGGGACAGGGCACGAGCAGTACTTC